This T cell receptor beta chain was recovered during a study of cytomegalovirus exposure and HLA in healthy donors. At the level of the study: In an earlier analysis, 117 million unique TCR beta sequences were found from 150 million to 200 million T cells.

This CDR3 has 15 amino acids. V lost 1 base, J lost 2 bases, and 4 bases stayed unmatched. Germline CDR1 and CDR2: SEHNR and FQNEAQ (reference sequence). With 60 Vbeta and 13 Jbeta primers, the PCR was carried out. Clones were sequenced by immunoSEQ multiplex PCR, and TCRdb holds only the in-frame ones, with some missing. The sample contains 90,000 to 150,000 clones, about 78% of which appear only once. These donors counted as nominally healthy when sampled, but unrecorded immune exposures were likely. This sequence joins TRBV7-9 and TRBJ2-7; 8 nucleotides line up with TRBD2. Sample: PBMCs. This TCR came from a woman aged 40-49 years in good health and CMV-seropositive. CDR3 residues: CASSLEIGRAYEQYF. The CDR3 nucleotides read TGTGCCAGCAGCTTAGAGATCGGGAGGGCCTACGAGCAGTACTTC.